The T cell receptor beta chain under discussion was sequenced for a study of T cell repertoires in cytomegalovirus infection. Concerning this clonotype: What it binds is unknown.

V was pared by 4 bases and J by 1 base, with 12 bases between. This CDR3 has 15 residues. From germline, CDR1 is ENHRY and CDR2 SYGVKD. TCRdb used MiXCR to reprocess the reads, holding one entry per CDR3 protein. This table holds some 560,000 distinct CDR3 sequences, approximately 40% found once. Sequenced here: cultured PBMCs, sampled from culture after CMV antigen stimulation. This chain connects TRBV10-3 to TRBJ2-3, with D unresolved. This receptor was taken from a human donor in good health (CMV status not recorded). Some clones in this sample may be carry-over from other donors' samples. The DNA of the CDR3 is TGTGCCATCAGTGGAGGTCGCTCCGGCACAGATACGCAGTATTTT. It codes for CAISGGRSGTDTQYF.